Following are 10 T cell receptor beta chains from one sample sequenced in a study of cytomegalovirus exposure and HLA in healthy donors. Assay used: immunoSEQ multiplex PCR; TCRdb lists only in-frame clones, some missing. The repertoire holds around 190,000 clones, with roughly 85% as singletons. Specimen: PBMCs. The receptor source for this set is a man aged 18 to 29 in good health and CMV-seropositive.

The rearrangement links TRBV5-4 to TRBJ2-5; the match to TRBD2 covers 8 bases. Germline CDR1 SGHNT, CDR2 YYREEE (reference sequence). V trimming: 4 bases; J trimming: 5 bases; junction bases outside the gene matches: 4. CDR3 size: 13 residues. CDR3 protein: CASSAAGGETQYF. The CDR3 nucleotides are TGTGCCAGCAGCGCGGCGGGAGGCGAGACCCAGTACTTC.

The rearrangement uses TRBV30 and TRBJ1-2, with TRBD1 matching over 11 bases. J gave up 6 bases and V 4 bases, and 7 bases lay outside the gene matches. Germline values: CDR1 GTSNPN, CDR2 SVGIG (reference sequence). CDR3 size: 14 residues. In DNA form, the CDR3 reads TGTGCCTGGACCTCCGGGACAGGGGGAGATGGCTACACCTTC. As protein: CAWTSGTGGDGYTF.

CDR3 region: CASGLKEQETQYF. The CDR3 DNA is TGTGCTAGTGGTTTGAAGGAGCAGGAGACCCAGTACTTC. V gene TRBV12-5 combines with J gene TRBJ2-5; D unresolved. Per germline, CDR1 LGHNT and CDR2 FRNRAP. This CDR3 has 13 residues. V lost 2 bases, J lost 5 bases, and 9 bases lay in between.

V usage is TRBV6-6 and J usage is TRBJ2-3; D may be TRBD1 (5 bases). Germline CDR1 MNHNY, CDR2 SVGAGI (reference sequence). V gave up 7 bases and J gave up 2 bases, with 13 bases separating them. CDR3 length equals 14 residues. The CDR3 sequence: CASNRGIYTDTQYF. The CDR3 nucleotides are TGTGCCAGCAATAGGGGAATATACACAGATACGCAGTATTTT.

This clone was found once. This rearrangement joins TRBV5-1 to TRBJ2-7; 10 nucleotides line up with TRBD1. This CDR3 is built from 15 residues. Trimming removed 0 bases from V and 4 bases from J; junction bases left unmatched: 4. Germline values: CDR1 SGHRS, CDR2 YFSETQ. DNA of the CDR3: TGCGCCAGCAGCTTGGGAGGACAGGGGGAGTACGAGCAGTACTTC. This translates into CASSLGGQGEYEQYF.

V gene TRBV11-2 combines with J gene TRBJ2-3; TRBD1 aligns across 7 bases. The CDR3 has 16 amino acids. Per the germline V gene, CDR1 is SGHAT and CDR2 is FQNNGV. After removal of 1 base from V and 2 bases from J, the junction contained 6 bases not matched to a gene. CDR3 region: CASSLVEGALTDTQYF. The CDR3 nucleotides read TGTGCCAGCAGCTTAGTCGAGGGGGCTCTCACAGATACGCAGTATTTT.

CDR3: CASSVASSYNEQFF. The CDR3 DNA sequence: TGTGCCAGCAGTGTGGCTAGCTCCTACAATGAGCAGTTCTTC. The chain links TRBV2 to TRBJ2-1, with D hard to call. Germline CDR1 is SNHLY and CDR2 is FYNNEI. This CDR3 region has 14 residues. V shed 4 bases and J shed 0 bases, with 7 bases lying between them.

The chain recombines TRBV28 with TRBJ1-2, with 7 positions matching TRBD1. Trimming removed 6 bases from V and 4 bases from J; junction bases left unmatched: 8. The length of the CDR3 is 14 residues. The V gene's germline CDR1 is MDHEN and CDR2 SYDVKM. The CDR3 loop reads CASRSGQISYGYTF. DNA for the CDR3: TGTGCCAGCAGATCGGGACAGATATCCTATGGCTACACCTTC.

This clone was recorded once. This rearrangement joins TRBV9 to TRBJ2-3; 8 bases are a match to TRBD2. Germline loops: CDR1 SGDLS, CDR2 YYNGEE. Losses at the gene ends were 2 bases for V and 4 bases for J; bases not matched to a gene: 3. The CDR3 is 14 residues long. Here the CDR3 reads CASSVSGRADTQYF. In DNA, the CDR3 is TGTGCCAGCAGCGTCTCCGGGAGGGCAGATACGCAGTATTTT.

The genes are TRBV6-6 and TRBJ1-3; 9 nucleotides agree with TRBD1. Germline loops: CDR1 MNHNY, CDR2 SVGAGI (reference sequence). The CDR3 consists of 13 residues. Trimming removed 5 bases from V and 7 bases from J; junction bases left unmatched: 3. CDR3 in amino acids: CASSVGQGNTIYF. The CDR3 DNA follows: TGTGCCAGCAGTGTCGGACAGGGGAACACCATATATTTT.